The rows below give T cell receptor beta chains drawn from one sample of a study of OX40 agonist ivuxolimab in advanced cancers. The table came from immunoSEQ multiplex PCR; TCRdb's copy has only in-frame clones and leaves some out. The table shows some 68,000 clones, with roughly four fifths occurring only once. The sample here was CD4+ or CD8+ T cells sorted from blood, taken in a trial of the OX40 agonist ivuxolimab. These receptors all come from an adult with an advanced solid tumor such as melanoma, head and neck, liver or kidney cancer. Each CDR3 is given with its conserved first and last residue. The D gene is left open where the match is weak. The listing skips clone size in some rows; elsewhere it reads once, few, many or a size class.

clone_size,d_call,j_call,v_call,cdr3_aa,cdr3_nt
NA,TRBD1,TRBJ1-6,TRBV19,CASSGTGTEPLHF,TGTGCCTCCTCCGGGACAGGGACCGAACCCCTCCACTTT
NA,TRBD2,TRBJ2-3,TRBV7-9,CASRSSGRITDTQYF,TGTGCCAGCAGGTCTAGCGGGCGAATCACAGATACGCAGTATTTT
NA,TRBD1,TRBJ2-5,TRBV6-1,CASSGQGGYETQYF,TGTGCCAGCAGTGGACAGGGGGGATATGAGACCCAGTACTTC
NA,NA,TRBJ2-1,TRBV6-1,CASSDLQGYNEQFF,TGTGCCAGCAGTGACCTACAGGGTTACAATGAGCAGTTCTTC
once,TRBD1,TRBJ1-4,TRBV7-6,CASSLRVTGGRGNEKLFF,TGTGCCAGCAGCTTAAGGGTGACAGGGGGTCGTGGTAATGAAAAACTGTTTTTT
NA,TRBD2,TRBJ2-7,TRBV7-2,CASSLAGGGSYEQYF,TGTGCCAGCAGCTTAGCTGGCGGGGGGTCCTACGAGCAGTACTTC
medium-sized,TRBD1,TRBJ2-7,TRBV5-1,CASSLGHRDSSYEQYF,TGCGCCAGCAGCTTGGGACACCGGGACAGTTCCTACGAGCAGTACTTC
NA,NA,TRBJ1-2,TRBV6-1,CASRTGEVRGYTF,TGTGCCAGCAGGACGGGAGAGGTCCGTGGCTACACCTTC
once,NA,TRBJ2-3,TRBV27,CASSRGGLMSDTQYF,TGTGCCAGCAGCAGGGGGGGGCTGATGTCAGATACGCAGTATTTT
NA,NA,TRBJ2-5,TRBV27,CASSLVRGHGTQYF,TGTGCCAGCAGTTTAGTCCGCGGGCACGGGACCCAGTACTTC
NA,NA,TRBJ1-6,TRBV2,CASSNSPLHF,TGTGCCAGTTCGAATTCACCCCTCCACTTT
NA,TRBD1,TRBJ2-2,TRBV5-4,CASSPTQGVKNTGELFF,TGTGCCAGCAGCCCCACTCAGGGGGTCAAGAACACCGGGGAGCTGTTTTTT